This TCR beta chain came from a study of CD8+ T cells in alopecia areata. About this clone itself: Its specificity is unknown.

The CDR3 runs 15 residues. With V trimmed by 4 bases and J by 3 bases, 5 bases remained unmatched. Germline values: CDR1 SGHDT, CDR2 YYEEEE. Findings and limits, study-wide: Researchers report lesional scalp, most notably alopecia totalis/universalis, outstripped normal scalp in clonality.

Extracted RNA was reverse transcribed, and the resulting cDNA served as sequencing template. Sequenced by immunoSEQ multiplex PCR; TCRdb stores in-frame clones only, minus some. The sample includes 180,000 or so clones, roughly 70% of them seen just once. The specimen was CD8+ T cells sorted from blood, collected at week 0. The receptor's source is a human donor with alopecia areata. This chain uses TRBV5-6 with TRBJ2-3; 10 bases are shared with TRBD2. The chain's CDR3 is CASSPGTSATDTQYF. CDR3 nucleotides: TGTGCCAGCAGCCCCGGGACTAGCGCGACAGATACGCAGTATTTT. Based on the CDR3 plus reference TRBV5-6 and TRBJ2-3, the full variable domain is DAGVTQSPTHLIKTRGQQVTLRCSPKSGHDTVSWYQQALGQGPQFIFQYYEEEERQRGNFPDRFSGHQFPNYSSELNVNALLLGDSALYLCASSPGTSATDTQYFGPGTRLTVL.